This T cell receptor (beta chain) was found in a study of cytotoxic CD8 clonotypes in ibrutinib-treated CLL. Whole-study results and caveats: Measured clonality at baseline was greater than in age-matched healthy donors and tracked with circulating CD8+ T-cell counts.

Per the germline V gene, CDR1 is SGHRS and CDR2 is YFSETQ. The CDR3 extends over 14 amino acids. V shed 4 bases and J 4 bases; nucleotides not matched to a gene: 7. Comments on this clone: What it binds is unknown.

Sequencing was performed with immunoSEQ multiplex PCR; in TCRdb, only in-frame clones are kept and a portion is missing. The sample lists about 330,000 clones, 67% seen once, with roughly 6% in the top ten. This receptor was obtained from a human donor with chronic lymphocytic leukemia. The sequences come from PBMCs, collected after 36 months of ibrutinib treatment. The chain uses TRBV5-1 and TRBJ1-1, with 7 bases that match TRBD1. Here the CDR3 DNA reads TGCGCCAGCAGCACCAGACAGGGAGGCACTGAAGCTTTCTTT. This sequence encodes CASSTRQGGTEAFF.